The present T cell receptor (beta chain) was sequenced within a study of shared clonotypes between healthy human individuals (dated by TCRdb to the early 2020s). Looking at the study overall: The cohort included three men and a couple of women between 18 and 49 years of age. For each donor, CD4 naive and CD4 memory were each run on three plates, CD8 naive on two plates, and CD8 memory on one plate. Blood TCR repertoires of roughly 5 healthy adults were deeply sequenced to estimate repertoire size and the extent of clonotype sharing between individuals. Libraries were prepared and TCR repertoires were sequenced by different laboratories using diverse techniques, in order to increase sequencing depth and limit assay-specific biases. Leukapheresis yielded between about 0.9 and 8.9 billion PBMCs per donor.

Using the deep immunoSEQ assay, multiplex PCR amplified TCR CDR3 regions from genomic DNA. For each cell subset, the extracted genomic DNA was distributed evenly across all wells of several immunoSEQ 96-well plates, and each plate served as one replicate. For sorted subsets, approximately 200 ng of genomic DNA, equivalent to roughly 33,000 T cell genomes, went into each replicate PCR. Purified libraries were measured with a Qubit 3.0 fluorometer, size-checked on a Bioanalyzer 2100, and measured again with the KAPA Library Quantification kit. Each immunoSEQ 96-well plate was sequenced on its own single-read 150-cycle Illumina NextSeq 550 flow cell. The study's own analysis went as follows. Because the immunoSEQ output included only junctional sequences and no quality scores, the filtering could not be the same as the filtering used for full-length reads. To assign V/J genes and CDR3, sequences were annotated using PyIR, a Python wrapper for IgBLAST v1.9, with IMGT germline references. Any read was removed if the V/J assignment was weak (E-value above 1e-6), the CDR3 was missing, or the read contained stop codons, out-of-frame junctions, or ambiguous translated residues. V3J clonotypes were defined by identical inferred V gene, J gene, and CDR3 amino acid sequence. To compute the percentage overlap between repertoires, the number of shared unique clonotypes was divided by the size of the smaller repertoire. Richness of each repertoire was evaluated using RTK rarefaction, the Chao1 estimator, and Recon v2.1 estimates of unobserved clonotypes. OLGA was used to compute generation probabilities for all TCRbeta clonotypes that the gDNA method yielded from a handful of donors. In its TCRdb copy, this immuneACCESS table keeps in-frame sequences only and misses some clones. Where compared with another copy, unresolved V genes explain less than half of these, and the others have no known cause. That table gives V, J and clone size, and the DNA gave D and trimming. Here the sample has around 940,000 clones; around 80% occur a single time. Around 1.5% of the sample belongs to the ten largest clones.

With regard to this clone: What this receptor recognizes is not known. No quality values exist for individual bases; no much larger clone is one base distant.

Healthy HIV-negative adults with no recently reported acute infections or vaccinations were included as donors. Every donor was a Caucasian adult residing in Nashville, Tennessee, USA. CD4+ T cells were enriched by magnetic negative selection; naive cells were then positively selected on CD45RA, and the negative fraction formed the memory subset. Blood was obtained by leukapheresis, after which PBMCs were separated by Ficoll-Histopaque density gradient centrifugation and cryopreserved in liquid nitrogen vapor phase. Analytical flow cytometry was used to check the purity and quantity of each magnetically sorted T cell population. Each sorted fraction had its genomic DNA isolated and then quantified by UV absorbance on a Nanodrop 2000c. Study-level results and caveats: The small number of donors limited the genetic and exposure-history diversity represented. Sampling was restricted to blood, and TCR repertoires in tissues likely differ from the TCR repertoires found in blood. Pairwise subsampling indicated that sequencing depth was expected to affect the degree of clonotype sharing among donors. Naive subsets generally had larger estimated clonotype richness than memory subsets. Clonotypes shared by all four sorted-subset donors showed higher generation probabilities than non-shared clonotypes. Even with the large sequencing depth, rarefaction of the sorted-subset datasets indicated that sequencing was incomplete. Across four donors, about 4.5% of naive CD4, 3.5% of naive CD8, 2.3% of memory CD4, and approximately 0.4% of memory CD8 clonotypes were shared.

V is pared back by 7 bases and J by 2 bases, with 17 bases lying between the germline termini. The CDR3 runs 15 residues from the cysteine to the phenylalanine. This entry keeps only the CDR3 DNA: 45 bases, framed from base 1. CDR1 LNHNV and CDR2 YYDKDF are derived from the germline V gene (reference sequence). This TCR came from a man aged 18 to 29 in good health. Sample: memory CD4+ T cells sorted from blood. The sample's cell subset or site label, decoded: CD45RA-negative fraction. This chain joins TRBV15 to TRBJ1-2; TRBD1 might be the D gene, on 6 matching bases. Read as DNA, the sequence is TGTGCCACCACCCTGGGGGCCCCGGGGAACTATGGCTACACCTTC. Its amino acids are CATTLGAPGNYGYTF.